One sample yielded the 8 T cell receptor beta chains listed below, sequenced in a study of PD-1 blockade in mismatch repair-deficient tumors. The table came from immunoSEQ multiplex PCR; TCRdb's copy has only in-frame clones and leaves some out. The sample includes about 100,000 clones, 70% to 85% of them seen just once. The sequences come from peripheral blood, collected 35 to 37 weeks after starting pembrolizumab. These receptors were taken from an adult with mismatch repair-deficient cancer.

The chain links TRBV20-1 to TRBJ1-1; TRBD1 agrees at 7 bases. V dropped 6 bases and J dropped 5; count of bases not matched to a gene: 3. The CDR3 totals 11 residues. Germline values: CDR1 DFQATT, CDR2 SNEGSKA (reference sequence). The CDR3 reads CSAKTGTEAFF. As DNA, the CDR3 is TGCAGTGCAAAGACAGGGACTGAAGCTTTCTTT.

The sample holds a few counts of this clone. The chain is built from TRBV30 and TRBJ1-2, with 9 bases lining up with TRBD1. The CDR3 covers 13 residues. CDR1 is GTSNPN and CDR2 is SVGIG in the germline V gene (reference sequence). With V trimmed by 0 bases and J by 8 bases, 4 bases remained unmatched. CDR3 loop: CAWSVTGGSGYTF. The CDR3 DNA sequence: TGTGCCTGGAGTGTGACAGGGGGTTCGGGCTACACCTTC.

V and J are TRBV11-1 and TRBJ2-1, with 12 bases identical to TRBD1. The CDR3 runs 18 residues. In germline, CDR1 is SGHAT, CDR2 FQDESV (reference sequence). The V segment lost 1 base and the J segment 9 bases; nucleotides outside the gene matches: 13. The CDR3 bases are TGTGCCAGCAGCTTAGGGGTAGAGTTCGGGACAGGGGGCAGTGAGCAGTTCTTC. Translated: CASSLGVEFGTGGSEQFF.

This clone was counted only a few times. The V and J genes are TRBV27 and TRBJ2-7, with TRBD1 as a possible D gene (5 bases). There are 11 residues in the CDR3. Germline V lookup: CDR1 MNHEY, CDR2 SMNVEV (reference sequence). The V gene lost 5 bases and the J gene lost 6 bases, with 8 bases spanning the gap. This CDR3 is CASSLRGEQYF. CDR3 nucleotide sequence: TGTGCCAGCAGTCTAAGGGGCGAGCAGTACTTC.

This chain links TRBV7-3 with TRBJ2-1; 9 bases map to TRBD2. V was clipped by 3 bases and J by 5 bases; unmatched bases: 2. This CDR3 contains 14 residues. Germline values: CDR1 SGHTA, CDR2 FQGTGA. CDR3 in amino acids: CASSLTSGNNEQFF. CDR3 coding DNA: TGTGCCAGCAGCTTGACTAGCGGAAACAATGAGCAGTTCTTC.

This chain joins TRBV2 and TRBJ2-5, with D unclear. This CDR3 is 14 amino acids long. The V gene lost 1 base and the J gene lost 7 bases, with 13 bases spanning the gap. Looked up from germline, CDR1 is SNHLY and CDR2 is FYNNEI. CDR3 sequence (DNA): TGTGCCAGCAGTGAAGGGGTAGGAAGAGCGACCCAGTACTTC. This translates into CASSEGVGRATQYF. Drawing the rest from reference TRBV2 and TRBJ2-5, the complete variable domain is EPEVTQTPSHQVTQMGQEVILRCVPISNHLYFYWYRQILGQKVEFLVSFYNNEISEKSEIFDDQFSVERPDGSNFTLKIRSTKLEDSAMYFCASSEGVGRATQYFGPGTRLLVL.

This clone has only one observation. The CDR3 region has the DNA TGTGCCAGCAGCTTATCCATGGTAGCGGCTAGCACAGATACGCAGTATTTT. Protein: CASSLSMVAASTDTQYF. The chain joins TRBV7-9 to TRBJ2-3, with D possibly being TRBD2 (6 bases). The V gene's germline CDR1 is SEHNR and CDR2 FQNEAQ (reference sequence). CDR3 length: 17 amino acids. The ends were cut back, 2 bases at V and 0 bases at J, with 15 bases in the middle.

This clone was counted ten times or more. The chain is built from TRBV9 and TRBJ2-3; 9 bases align to TRBD1. The CDR3 runs to 17 residues. The ends lost 0 bases at V and 6 bases at J; junction bases unmatched: 11. Germline V gene lookup returns CDR1 SGDLS and CDR2 YYNGEE. CDR3 residues: CASSVGLGTGLGDTQYF. In DNA form, the CDR3 reads TGTGCCAGCAGCGTAGGGTTAGGGACAGGGTTAGGGGATACGCAGTATTTT.